The rows below give T cell receptor beta chains drawn from one sample of a study of T cell responses to AZD1222 COVID-19 vaccine. The data were produced by immunoSEQ multiplex PCR, yet TCRdb's version contains in-frame clones alone and is incomplete. The sample lists approximately 260,000 clones; approximately 95% were seen once. The material sequenced was peripheral blood, taken on day 0 of AZD1222 vaccination. Source of these receptors: an adult in good health. CDR3s include the opening cysteine and the closing phenylalanine or tryptophan. The D gene is left open where the match is weak. Only part of the rows carry a size: once, few, many, or a class if the clone is expanded.

size: NA; V: TRBV11-2; D: NA; J: TRBJ2-7; length: 12; CDR3: CASSSASYEQYF; DNA: TGTGCCAGCAGCTCGGCCTCCTACGAGCAGTACTTC
size: NA; V: TRBV5-1; D: NA; J: TRBJ2-3; length: 12; CDR3: CASSLVSDTQYF; DNA: TGCGCCAGCAGCTTGGTTTCAGATACGCAGTATTTT
size: NA; V: TRBV3-1/TRBV3-2; D: NA; J: TRBJ1-2; length: 12; CDR3: CASSQEQVGYTF; DNA: TGTGCCAGCAGCCAAGAACAGGTGGGCTACACCTTC
size: NA; V: TRBV24-1; D: NA; J: TRBJ1-5; length: 12; CDR3: CATKTPDQPQHF; DNA: TGTGCCACCAAGACACCCGATCAGCCCCAGCATTTT
size: NA; V: TRBV18; D: NA; J: TRBJ2-7; length: 15; CDR3: CASSPPGHRFYEQYF; DNA: TGTGCCAGCTCACCTCCGGGACACCGATTCTACGAGCAGTACTTC
size: few; V: TRBV9; D: NA; J: TRBJ2-5; length: 12; CDR3: CASSPGGETQYF; DNA: TGTGCCAGCAGCCCCGGGGGAGAGACCCAGTACTTC
size: few; V: TRBV7-3; D: NA; J: TRBJ2-7; length: 13; CDR3: CASSLDITYEQYF; DNA: TGTGCCAGCAGCTTAGACATTACCTACGAGCAGTACTTC
size: NA; V: TRBV19; D: NA; J: TRBJ1-1; length: 15; CDR3: CASVNRDLANTEAFF; DNA: TGTGCCAGCGTTAATAGGGACCTTGCAAACACTGAAGCTTTCTTT
size: NA; V: TRBV5-1; D: NA; J: TRBJ1-4; length: 16; CDR3: CASSFGREETNEKLFF; DNA: TGCGCCAGCAGCTTTGGCAGGGAGGAGACTAATGAAAAACTGTTTTTT
size: NA; V: TRBV7-3; D: NA; J: TRBJ2-7; length: 16; CDR3: CASSYTLSPGEYEQYF; DNA: TGTGCCAGCAGCTACACCTTATCCCCAGGGGAGTACGAGCAGTACTTC
size: NA; V: TRBV5-1; D: NA; J: TRBJ1-1; length: 15; CDR3: CASSSEGGPGTEAFF; DNA: TGCGCCAGCAGCTCAGAAGGGGGGCCGGGCACTGAAGCTTTCTTT
size: once; V: TRBV28; D: NA; J: TRBJ2-1; length: 15; CDR3: CASMSGASSYNEQFF; DNA: TGTGCCAGCATGTCTGGGGCGAGCTCCTACAATGAGCAGTTCTTC
size: NA; V: TRBV20-1; D: NA; J: TRBJ2-1; length: 9; CDR3: CSAKNEQFF; DNA: TGCAGTGCTAAGAATGAGCAGTTCTTC
size: once; V: TRBV7-2; D: TRBD2; J: TRBJ2-5; length: 17; CDR3: CASSVGLAGGYQETQYF; DNA: TGTGCCAGCAGCGTTGGACTAGCGGGGGGTTACCAAGAGACCCAGTACTTC
size: NA; V: TRBV20-1; D: NA; J: TRBJ2-1; length: 11; CDR3: CSARGLREQFF; DNA: TGCAGTGCTAGAGGCTTAAGGGAGCAGTTCTTC
size: NA; V: TRBV28; D: NA; J: TRBJ2-1; length: 16; CDR3: CASSFRGAGSYNEQFF; DNA: TGTGCCAGCAGTTTCAGGGGCGCTGGCTCCTACAATGAGCAGTTCTTC
size: NA; V: TRBV6-5; D: NA; J: TRBJ1-2; length: 14; CDR3: CASSYARGVYGYTF; DNA: TGTGCCAGCAGTTACGCCAGGGGAGTCTATGGCTACACCTTC
size: NA; V: TRBV6-5; D: TRBD1; J: TRBJ1-2; length: 15; CDR3: CASSYYPGQGAGYTF; DNA: TGTGCCAGCAGTTACTATCCGGGACAGGGGGCTGGCTACACCTTC
size: NA; V: TRBV4-1; D: TRBD1; J: TRBJ1-4; length: 15; CDR3: CASSQSTGSNEKLFF; DNA: TGCGCCAGCAGCCAATCGACAGGGTCTAATGAAAAACTGTTTTTT
size: NA; V: TRBV6-5; D: NA; J: TRBJ1-2; length: 10; CDR3: CASFNGGYTF; DNA: TGTGCCAGCTTCAACGGGGGCTACACCTTC
size: NA; V: TRBV10-2; D: NA; J: TRBJ1-1; length: 15; CDR3: CASSESRGGGYEAFF; DNA: TGCGCCAGCAGTGAGTCGAGAGGGGGGGGATATGAAGCTTTCTTT
size: once; V: TRBV19; D: NA; J: TRBJ2-2; length: 13; CDR3: CASRVESTGELFF; DNA: TGTGCCAGTAGAGTTGAGTCGACCGGGGAGCTGTTTTTT
size: NA; V: TRBV18; D: NA; J: TRBJ2-3; length: 16; CDR3: CASSRPGLASTDTQYF; DNA: TGTGCCAGCTCAAGACCGGGACTCGCTAGCACAGATACGCAGTATTTT
size: NA; V: TRBV9; D: NA; J: TRBJ1-2; length: 15; CDR3: CASSVTGLGGNGYTF; DNA: TGTGCCAGCAGCGTTACAGGGCTGGGAGGGAATGGCTACACCTTC
size: NA; V: TRBV2; D: TRBD2; J: TRBJ2-1; length: 13; CDR3: CASSGTSLGEQFF; DNA: TGTGCCAGCAGTGGGACTAGCCTTGGTGAGCAGTTCTTC
size: NA; V: TRBV2; D: NA; J: TRBJ1-6; length: 14; CDR3: CASSDKTVDSPLHF; DNA: TGTGCCAGCAGTGATAAGACGGTGGATTCACCCCTCCACTTT
size: NA; V: TRBV28; D: NA; J: TRBJ1-1; length: 17; CDR3: CASSLWVRARGVTEAFF; DNA: TGTGCCAGCAGTTTATGGGTTCGGGCCAGAGGGGTCACTGAAGCTTTCTTT
size: NA; V: TRBV27; D: TRBD2; J: TRBJ2-7; length: 14; CDR3: CASRGLAGSYEQYF; DNA: TGTGCCAGCAGGGGACTAGCGGGGTCCTACGAGCAGTACTTC
size: once; V: TRBV9; D: NA; J: TRBJ2-3; length: 15; CDR3: CASSVAGEGTDTQYF; DNA: TGTGCCAGCAGCGTAGCCGGCGAGGGCACAGATACGCAGTATTTT
size: NA; V: TRBV10-1; D: NA; J: TRBJ1-1; length: 13; CDR3: CASKRGLNTEAFF; DNA: TGCGCCAGCAAGCGGGGCTTGAACACTGAAGCTTTCTTT
size: NA; V: TRBV12-3/TRBV12-4; D: TRBD2; J: TRBJ2-1; length: 13; CDR3: CASGKRGGNEQFF; DNA: TGTGCCAGCGGGAAGCGGGGGGGCAATGAGCAGTTCTTC
size: NA; V: TRBV9; D: NA; J: TRBJ1-1; length: 14; CDR3: CASSVRGSLTEAFF; DNA: TGTGCCAGCAGCGTTAGGGGTTCCCTCACTGAAGCTTTCTTT
size: few; V: TRBV7-8; D: NA; J: TRBJ1-2; length: 12; CDR3: CASSLRFGGYTF; DNA: TGTGCCAGCAGCCTAAGGTTTGGGGGCTACACCTTC
size: NA; V: TRBV7-2; D: TRBD1; J: TRBJ2-6; length: 17; CDR3: CASSSGQVLSGANVLTF; DNA: TGTGCCAGCAGCTCCGGACAGGTTTTATCTGGGGCCAACGTCCTGACTTTC
size: NA; V: TRBV6-5; D: TRBD1; J: TRBJ1-5; length: 14; CDR3: CASRGTDANQPQHF; DNA: TGTGCCAGCAGAGGGACAGATGCCAATCAGCCCCAGCATTTT
size: NA; V: TRBV20-1; D: NA; J: TRBJ2-5; length: 14; CDR3: CSASHPRDQETQYF; DNA: TGCAGTGCTAGTCATCCCAGGGACCAAGAGACCCAGTACTTC
size: NA; V: TRBV6-5; D: NA; J: TRBJ2-6; length: 16; CDR3: CASSSSLGRGANVLTF; DNA: TGTGCCAGCAGTTCCTCACTCGGGAGAGGGGCCAACGTCCTGACTTTC
size: few; V: TRBV5-1; D: TRBD1; J: TRBJ2-5; length: 15; CDR3: CASSLETGGWETQYF; DNA: TGCGCCAGCAGCCTGGAGACAGGGGGATGGGAGACCCAGTACTTC
size: NA; V: TRBV4-2; D: NA; J: TRBJ1-6; length: 18; CDR3: CASSQDPGQGNYNSPLHF; DNA: TGTGCCAGCAGCCAAGACCCTGGGCAGGGGAACTATAATTCACCCCTCCACTTT